This note documents a single T cell receptor (beta chain) sequence. Its antigen is undetermined. The source of the sample is a study of graft-versus-host responses after intestinal transplantation. As for the study in general: Every one of the recipients received anti-thymocyte globulin induction and afterwards took tacrolimus and steroids for approximately 3 years. General observations from the study: The highest levels of circulating GvH clones went along with early declines in HvG clones after transplant. Detected in recipient marrow were GvH clones, some of which were first observed in ileum or blood. Individuals who had graft-donor T cell macrochimerism had allografts that showed high graft-versus-host to host-versus-graft clonal ratios.

TCRdb's copy holds only in-frame clones and misses some; the assay was immunoSEQ multiplex PCR. The profile shows about 130,000 clones, 80% to 95% of them singletons. Looked up from germline, CDR1 is MNHNY and CDR2 is SVGAGI (reference sequence). CDR3 length: 15 residues. V was clipped by 7 bases and J by 0 bases, with 16 bases between them. The TCR comes from a human donor who received an intestinal transplant. The sequenced sample was unstimulated CD4+ T cells sorted from spleen or lymph node cells, obtained before intestinal transplant. The chain couples TRBV6-6 to TRBJ2-7, with TRBD1 as a possible D gene (5 bases). The CDR3 loop is CASTPLGRSSYEQYF. The CDR3 DNA reads as TGTGCCAGCACTCCCCTGGGGCGGAGCTCCTACGAGCAGTACTTC.